Shown below are 27 T cell receptor beta chains from a single sample sequenced in a study of regulatory T cells in long-lasting Graves disease (dated by TCRdb to 2020 to 2022). What the time point label conveys for this sample: newly diagnosed GD, antithyroid drugs for less than 3 months. RNA was extracted from PBMCs in TRIzol for both TCR sequencing and RNA sequencing. Libraries were prepared through multiplex PCR. The instrument given in TCRdb is Illumina HiSeq 4000. CDR3 regions were amplified by Arm-PCR with iRepertoire HTBI primers to construct TCR beta libraries. TCRdb redid the processing of the public reads, applying fastp at Q25 and MiXCR, and retained in-frame beta chains. Each entry merges the rows of one CDR3 protein and shows their most common DNA and genes. The sample yields about 440,000 distinct CDR3 sequences; 16% were counted once. The ten largest clonotypes hold around a quarter of the sample.

These data were also filed under a second study, of T cells in Graves' hyperthyroidism and ophthalmopathy.

The sequences come from peripheral blood mononuclear cells (PBMCs), collected at new diagnosis, from a patient treated with antithyroid drugs. The receptors derive from a woman aged 18-30 years with Graves disease. Donor details come from another sample of the same person, matched by shared clones.

The table lists this clonotype with many counts. The rearrangement links TRBV11-3 to TRBJ2-1; 7 bases are shared with TRBD2. Looked up from germline, CDR1 is SGHNT and CDR2 is YENEEA. V lost 5 bases, J lost 6 bases, and 10 bases stayed unmatched. This CDR3 spans 15 amino acids. CDR3 in amino acids: CASSPPGGLGNEQFF. As DNA, the CDR3 is TGTGCCAGCAGCCCGCCGGGAGGTCTGGGCAATGAGCAGTTCTTC.

This clonotype appeared many times. The rearrangement links TRBV10-3 to TRBJ2-7, with D possibly matching TRBD1 (6 bases). Looked up from germline, CDR1 is ENHRY and CDR2 is SYGVKD. This CDR3 contains 15 residues. With 8 bases removed from V and 5 bases from J, the gap between germline ends came to 22 bases. DNA for the CDR3: TGTGCCATCTCTGGGGGCGAACTCAACGGCAACGAGCAGTACTTC. This codes for CAISGGELNGNEQYF.

The J gene is TRBJ2-5, the V gene TRBV20-1; maybe TRBD1 (6 bases). The V end was cut by 5 bases, the J end by 0 bases, with 10 bases between. The CDR3 runs to 13 residues. CDR1 is DFQATT, CDR2 SNEGSKA, per germline (reference sequence). The CDR3 loop is CSAGRTDQETQYF. CDR3 coding DNA: TGCAGTGCTGGAAGGACAGACCAAGAGACCCAGTACTTC.

The chain links TRBV27 to TRBJ2-2; 9 nucleotides line up with TRBD1. Unmatched junction bases numbered 9, after V lost 6 bases and J lost 1 base. CDR3 length: 17 residues. The germline V gene encodes CDR1 MNHEY and CDR2 SMNVEV (reference sequence). The CDR3 DNA reads as TGTGCCAGCAGCTTAACAGGGGGCGGGTGGAACACCGGGGAGCTGTTTTTT. Translated: CASSLTGGGWNTGELFF.

This clonotype was seen only a few times. The V gene is TRBV20-1, the J gene TRBJ2-3; TRBD2 is a possible D gene (6 bases). The CDR3 consists of 15 residues. V lost 6 bases and J lost 2, with 18 bases in between. Germline CDR1 and CDR2: DFQATT and SNEGSKA (reference sequence). Written as DNA, the CDR3 is TGCAGTGCCCCAGGGAGGTTGGAACTCACAGATACGCAGTATTTT. This gives the protein CSAPGRLELTDTQYF.

The V and J genes are TRBV9 and TRBJ2-5, with 7 bases matching TRBD2. The germline gives CDR1 SGDLS, CDR2 YYNGEE. The CDR3 runs to 16 residues. V was pared by 0 bases and J by 5 bases, with 10 bases of the junction left unmatched. CDR3 nucleotides: TGTGCCAGCAGCGTAGGAACGGCGGGAGTGTTCGAGACCCAGTACTTC. Translating gives CASSVGTAGVFETQYF.

This clonotype was counted ten times or more. The V and J genes are TRBV7-2 and TRBJ2-1; 10 bases fit TRBD2. Germline V gives CDR1 SGHTA, CDR2 FQGNSA. This CDR3 has 17 amino acids. Trimming took 1 base from V and 7 from J; bases not matched to a gene: 10. The CDR3 nucleotides are TGTGCCAGCAGCTTAGGGATCGGACTAGCGGAGCGAAATGAGCAGTTCTTC. Amino acids: CASSLGIGLAERNEQFF.

This clonotype appeared many times. The chain couples TRBV28 to TRBJ2-7, with TRBD1 matching over 8 bases. After removal of 4 bases from V and 9 bases from J, the junction contained 11 bases not matched to a gene. Germline V gives CDR1 MDHEN, CDR2 SYDVKM. The CDR3 length is 14 residues. In nucleotides, the CDR3 is TGTGCCAGCAGTTCCACCGACAGGGGCCTAGGGCAGTACTTC. It yields the protein CASSSTDRGLGQYF.

This clonotype was counted at least ten times. This chain uses TRBV28 with TRBJ2-1; either TRBD1 or TRBD2 may fit D (7 bases each). The V end was cut by 6 bases, the J end by 16 bases, with 25 bases between. The length of the CDR3 is 14 residues. In germline, CDR1 is MDHEN, CDR2 SYDVKM. The CDR3 spells CASSTYARGGVTFF. CDR3 DNA: TGTGCCAGCAGCACCTACGCCAGGGGGGGTGTAACATTCTTC.

This clonotype has a handful of counts. V gene TRBV9 combines with J gene TRBJ1-1; no clear D gene. The ends were cut back, 0 bases at V and 3 bases at J, with 12 bases in the middle. This CDR3 has 15 residues. Germline loops: CDR1 SGDLS, CDR2 YYNGEE. CDR3 in amino acids: CASSVGPAVYTEAFF. The CDR3 nucleotides are TGTGCCAGCAGCGTAGGACCTGCCGTGTACACTGAAGCTTTCTTT. The full variable domain, with the rest looked up from reference TRBV9 and TRBJ1-1, is DSGVTQTPKHLITATGQRVTLRCSPRSGDLSVYWYQQSLDQGLQFLIQYYNGEERAKGNILERFSAQQFPDLHSELNLSSLELGDSALYFCASSVGPAVYTEAFFGQGTRLTVV.

This clonotype appeared many times. The rearrangement joins TRBV12-3 or TRBV12-4 to TRBJ2-1, with 8 bases fitting TRBD2. V lost 0 bases, J lost 4 bases, and 5 bases stayed unmatched. The CDR3 has 16 residues. The CDR3 region is CASSLAVGRAYNEQFF. DNA of the CDR3: TGTGCCAGCAGTTTAGCGGTCGGGAGGGCGTACAATGAGCAGTTCTTC.

This clonotype showed up many times. The gene calls are TRBV28 and TRBJ2-4, with D perhaps matching TRBD2 (5 bases). V lost 9 bases and J 7 bases, leaving 22 bases between the germline ends. Germline CDR1 MDHEN, CDR2 SYDVKM. The CDR3 consists of 15 residues. The CDR3 DNA sequence: TGTGCCAGTCAGTCCCCCGGGCTTGAGGGCAACATTCAGTACTTC. It codes for CASQSPGLEGNIQYF.

This clonotype occurred many times. The CDR3 sequence is CAVRGTSGSTTDTQYF. For the CDR3, the DNA is TGTGCCGTCCGCGGGACTAGCGGGAGCACCACAGATACGCAGTATTTT. The V gene is TRBV2, the J gene TRBJ2-3, with 14 bases identical to TRBD2. The CDR3 extends over 16 amino acids. Per the germline V gene, CDR1 is SNHLY and CDR2 is FYNNEI. V lost 11 bases, J lost 2 bases, and 9 bases stayed unmatched.

This clonotype showed up just a few times. V is TRBV6-1 and J is TRBJ1-4, with 8 bases identical to TRBD1. V dropped 5 bases and J dropped 2; count of bases not matched to a gene: 10. Germline CDR1 reads MNHNS; CDR2 reads SASEGT. There are 17 residues in the CDR3. CDR3 protein: CASSPRTQGATNEKLFF. CDR3 nucleotides: TGTGCCAGCAGTCCTCGAACTCAGGGGGCCACTAATGAAAAACTGTTTTTT.

This clonotype occurred many times. The rearrangement links TRBV27 to TRBJ2-3; 9 bases are a match to TRBD1. CDR3 size: 17 residues. Germline trimming cut 0 bases from V and 3 bases from J; bases unmatched to any gene: 7. Germline V CDR1 and CDR2: MNHEY, SMNVEV (reference sequence). CDR3 amino acids: CASSLSTGGGPTDTQYF. CDR3 nucleotides: TGTGCCAGCAGTTTATCGACAGGGGGAGGGCCGACAGATACGCAGTATTTT.

This clonotype was seen more than once but under ten times. This chain links TRBV7-2 with TRBJ1-1; weak D call: TRBD1 (5 bases). The V gene lost 5 bases and the J gene lost 4 bases, with 14 bases spanning the gap. The CDR3 length is 14 residues. Looked up from germline, CDR1 is SGHTA and CDR2 is FQGNSA. In DNA, the CDR3 is TGTGCCAGCAGCCCCTACGACAGAATCACTGAAGCTTTCTTT. Amino acid sequence: CASSPYDRITEAFF.

This clonotype was seen more than once but under ten times. A read error may be the cause here, since a much bigger clone is one base away. The gene calls are TRBV27 and TRBJ2-1; 7 bases agree with TRBD2. Matching the DNA end better, TRBJ2-5 makes the J call doubtful. CDR3 length equals 15 residues. Germline CDR1 reads MNHEY; CDR2 reads SMNVEV (reference sequence). The CDR3: CACKASGTPQETQYF. In nucleotides, the CDR3 is TGTGCCTGCAAGGCTAGCGGTACTCCTCAAGAGACCCAGTACTTC.

The chain uses TRBV5-6 and TRBJ2-7; either TRBD1 or TRBD2 may supply D (6 bases each). The CDR3 is 14 residues long. Germline loops: CDR1 SGHDT, CDR2 YYEEEE. Trimming removed 5 bases from V and 6 bases from J, with 18 bases in between. CDR3 sequence reads: CASSLGTGAFEQYF. The CDR3 DNA sequence: TGTGCCAGCAGTCTGGGCACGGGGGCTTTCGAGCAGTACTTC.

The sample holds many counts of this clonotype. The chain uses TRBV2 and TRBJ1-4; TRBD1 might be the D (6 bases). Germline V lookup: CDR1 SNHLY, CDR2 FYNNEI. Between the trimmed V and J ends, which lost 7 bases and 5 bases, there was a span of 17 bases. There are 15 residues in the CDR3. The CDR3 DNA reads TGTGCCAGCACTCGCCGGGACACCGCCAATGAAAAACTGTTTTTT. This codes for CASTRRDTANEKLFF.

This clonotype was counted a single time. With a much larger clone just one base away, this may be a read error. The missing conserved phenylalanine or tryptophan at the end of this CDR3 makes a read error likely. This chain's CDR3 is CASSYYPPNGYYEQYS. The CDR3 DNA reads TGTGCCAGCAGTTACTATCCCCCAAATGGGTACTACGAGCAGTACTCC. The V call is TRBV6-5, the J call TRBJ2-7, with unresolved D. Trimming left V 1 base short and J 3 bases short, with 16 bases between. This CDR3 has 16 amino acids. CDR1 and CDR2 (germline): MNHEY, SVGAGI.

At least ten counts were recorded for this clonotype. The gene calls are TRBV6-5 and TRBJ2-5; TRBD1 or TRBD2 may be the D gene (6 bases each). CDR1 and CDR2 from the germline V gene are MNHEY and SVGAGI. The V and J ends lost 4 bases and 4 bases respectively, with 10 bases between them. The CDR3 sequence is 13 residues long. The CDR3 here is CASSSQGGETQYF. In DNA form, the CDR3 reads TGTGCCAGCAGTTCACAGGGAGGAGAGACCCAGTACTTC.

The genes are TRBV2 and TRBJ1-5; possible D gene TRBD1, 6 bases. V lost 5 bases and J lost 3, with 17 bases in between. CDR1 and CDR2 from the germline V gene are SNHLY and FYNNEI. This CDR3 is 16 amino acids long. The DNA of the CDR3 is TGTGCCAGCAGTACCCTACAGGGTGTAGTCAATCAGCCCCAGCATTTT. Protein sequence: CASSTLQGVVNQPQHF.

As for this clonotype: One base away lies a much larger clone, so this may be a sequencing read error. V usage is TRBV30 and J usage is TRBJ1-1; no clear D gene. Trimming took off 5 bases at V and 1 base at J, with 17 bases between the two ends. Looked up from germline, CDR1 is GTSNPN and CDR2 is SVGIG (reference sequence). This CDR3 has 15 residues. The CDR3, as DNA: TGTGCCTGGGCCAACCAGGTGTTAGGGAACACTGAAGCTTTCTTT. Its translation is CAWANQVLGNTEAFF.

Turning to this clonotype: With a much larger clone just one base away, this may be a read error. The chain uses TRBV6-2 or TRBV6-3 and TRBJ2-3; the D gene could be TRBD1 or TRBD2 (5 bases each). Germline V gives CDR1 MNHEY, CDR2 SVGEGT. The CDR3 contains 13 residues. CDR3 amino acids: CASSYDMGETRYF. The CDR3 bases are TGTGCCAGCAGTTACGACATGGGGGAGACCCGGTACTTC.

This clonotype was found many times. The chain is built from TRBV3-1 and TRBJ2-2; 8 bases match TRBD1. J lost 7 bases, V lost 0 bases, and 7 bases had no gene match. CDR1 LGHDT and CDR2 YNNKEL come from the germline V gene (reference sequence). This CDR3 has 16 residues. The CDR3 nucleotides are TGTGCCAGCAGCCAAGACGGGGGACAGGCGATCGGGGAGCTGTTTTTT. The encoded protein is CASSQDGGQAIGELFF. The full variable domain, its missing parts supplied by reference TRBV3-1 and TRBJ2-2, is DTAVSQTPKYLVTQMGNDKSIKCEQNLGHDTMYWYKQDSKKFLKIMFSYNNKELIINETVPNRFSPKSPDKAHLNLHINSLELGDSAVYFCASSQDGGQAIGELFFGEGSRLTVL.

V and J are TRBV9 and TRBJ1-2; D is ambiguous. CDR3 length equals 16 residues. V lost 4 bases and J 0 bases, leaving 16 bases between the germline ends. Per the germline V gene, CDR1 is SGDLS and CDR2 is YYNGEE. The CDR3 DNA follows: TGTGCCAGCAGCTCCGGGGTCTCCGGCACTAACTATGGCTACACCTTC. Translating it yields CASSSGVSGTNYGYTF.

This clonotype showed up many times. V gene TRBV2 combines with J gene TRBJ2-7; unclear D gene. V lost 1 base and J lost 6, with 4 bases in between. The germline V gene encodes CDR1 SNHLY and CDR2 FYNNEI. The CDR3 is made up of 11 amino acids. CDR3 DNA: TGTGCCAGCAGTGAAGTTAGCGAGCAGTACTTC. This translates into CASSEVSEQYF.